The sequence of this T cell receptor beta chain was determined in a study of blood T cell repertoires in COVID-19. Study overall: The analysed material was cDNA or gDNA that came from T cells, B-cell-depleted T cells, or PBMCs.

Original handling: Reference gene primer amplification in the assay estimated nucleated cell counts. The repertoire was sequenced with immunoSEQ multiplex PCR; TCRdb's copy has only in-frame clones and lacks some. The DNA gave D and trimming, while V, J and clone size come from that table. The sample carries 240,000 or so clones, around 85% recorded once. Unmatched junction bases numbered 4, after V lost 1 base and J lost 5 bases. This CDR3 spans 14 amino acids. Germline CDR1 KGHSH, CDR2 LQKENI. The rearrangement joins TRBV18 to TRBJ2-5, with 7 bases that match TRBD2. Sequencing was carried out using peripheral blood. This clonotype was sampled from a man aged 55 to 70 with acute or convalescent COVID-19. In nucleotides, the CDR3 is TGTGCCAGCTCACCACGGGCGGGAGAGGAGACCCAGTACTTC. This gives the protein CASSPRAGEETQYF.